What follows are 30 T cell receptor beta chains derived from one specimen sequenced in a study of T cells in localized non-small cell lung cancer. Clones were read by immunoSEQ multiplex PCR, and TCRdb kept only the in-frame ones, dropping some. In the table there are 50,000 or so clones, roughly 80% of which are singletons. This specimen was PBMCs, taken before any cancer treatment. The origin of the receptors is a woman aged 40 to 75 with stage II lung adenocarcinoma.

This chain uses TRBV9 with TRBJ2-1; D is uncertain. Per the germline V gene, CDR1 is SGDLS and CDR2 is YYNGEE. The CDR3 totals 14 residues. V gave up 3 bases and J gave up 7 bases, with 14 bases separating them. Written as DNA, the CDR3 is TGTGCCAGCAGCGAGCACGACATAGGGAATGAGCAGTTCTTC. Its translation: CASSEHDIGNEQFF.

J is TRBJ2-2 and V is TRBV4-1, with D perhaps TRBD1 (6 bases). Germline assignment: CDR1 MGHRA and CDR2 YSYEKL. V lost 4 bases and J lost 1, with 13 bases in between. The CDR3 has 16 amino acids. This CDR3 reads CASSLTLGQNTGELFF. Written as DNA, the CDR3 is TGCGCCAGCAGCCTCACCCTGGGACAGAACACCGGGGAGCTGTTTTTT.

V usage is TRBV5-1 and J usage is TRBJ2-7; tentative D call: TRBD1 (5 bases). Germline V gene data show CDR1 as SGHRS and CDR2 as YFSETQ. This CDR3 region has 12 residues. V was shortened by 3 bases and J by 3 bases, with 7 bases between the two germline ends. CDR3: CASSYQGYEQYF. CDR3 DNA sequence: TGCGCCAGCAGCTACCAGGGCTACGAGCAGTACTTC.

The chain carries TRBV23-1 and TRBJ1-3, with TRBD1 identical over 9 bases. TRBV23-1 is placed among ORFs of uncertain function. Germline trimming cut 4 bases from V and 6 bases from J; bases unmatched to any gene: 13. CDR3 length: 17 amino acids. The CDR3 is CASSRLPDRGFVNTIYF. CDR3 coding DNA: TGCGCCAGCAGTCGCCTTCCGGACAGGGGCTTCGTAAACACCATATATTTT.

The chain links TRBV7-2 to TRBJ1-2; D unresolved. Between the trimmed V and J ends, which lost 0 bases and 3 bases, there was a span of 2 bases. Germline loops: CDR1 SGHTA, CDR2 FQGNSA. This CDR3 region has 12 residues. For the CDR3, the DNA is TGTGCCAGCAGCTTAGCGGACTATGGCTACACCTTC. Translation gives CASSLADYGYTF.

This chain uses TRBV6-5 with TRBJ2-3; 8 bases fit TRBD1. CDR3 length equals 14 residues. Unmatched junction bases numbered 6, after V lost 5 bases and J lost 5 bases. The germline V gene encodes CDR1 MNHEY and CDR2 SVGAGI. This CDR3 is CASSDRGGQDTQYF. The CDR3 nucleotides are TGTGCCAGCAGTGACAGGGGTGGGCAAGATACGCAGTATTTT.

The V and J genes are TRBV27 and TRBJ2-6, with TRBD1 identical over 9 bases. Unmatched junction bases numbered 5, after V lost 6 bases and J lost 2 bases. Germline V CDR1 and CDR2: MNHEY, SMNVEV (reference sequence). CDR3 length: 16 amino acids. The CDR3: CASSDRGSTGANVLTF. The CDR3 region has the DNA TGTGCCAGCAGCGACAGGGGGAGCACTGGGGCCAACGTCCTGACTTTC.

V is TRBV15 and J is TRBJ1-5; D uncertain. The germline CDR1 and CDR2 sequences are LNHNV and YYDKDF (reference sequence). The CDR3 consists of 13 residues. V dropped 4 bases and J dropped 3 bases, with 7 bases sitting between them. CDR3 region: CATSIQINQPQHF. The DNA for the CDR3 is TGTGCCACCAGCATACAGATCAATCAGCCCCAGCATTTT.

V usage is TRBV4-1 and J usage is TRBJ2-7; a possible D gene is TRBD1 (5 bases). The length of the CDR3 is 14 residues. Germline V gene sequence: CDR1 MGHRA, CDR2 YSYEKL. V lost 0 bases and J 1 base, leaving 7 bases between the germline ends. The CDR3, as DNA: TGCGCCAGCAGCCAAGAAAGGGGATCCTACGAGCAGTACTTC. It translates to CASSQERGSYEQYF.

In this sample, this clone turned up a few times. This chain joins TRBV11-2 and TRBJ2-7; TRBD2 matches at 9 bases. The germline V gene has CDR1 SGHAT and CDR2 FQNNGV. The CDR3 is 15 amino acids. Germline trimming cut 5 bases from V and 0 bases from J; bases unmatched to any gene: 5. CDR3 sequence: CASSLQRGASYEQYF. DNA of the CDR3: TGTGCCAGCAGCCTTCAGCGGGGGGCCTCCTACGAGCAGTACTTC.

The V call is TRBV6-5, the J call TRBJ2-2; possibly TRBD1 for D (7 bases). The CDR3 has 15 residues. Germline V lookup: CDR1 MNHEY, CDR2 SVGAGI. With 8 bases removed from V and 6 bases from J, the gap between germline ends came to 19 bases. The CDR3 DNA follows: TGTGCCAGCGGACCAAATGGGGGGACAGCCGGGGAGCTGTTTTTT. Amino acid sequence: CASGPNGGTAGELFF.

The chain couples TRBV9 to TRBJ1-2; D gene unclear. Deletions cut 0 bases from V and 4 bases from J, with 10 bases between. Germline lookup yields CDR1 SGDLS and CDR2 YYNGEE. The CDR3 loop spans 14 amino acids. The CDR3 DNA reads as TGTGCCAGCAGCGTAGACCCAATCGCCTATGGCTACACCTTC. It yields the protein CASSVDPIAYGYTF.

The rearrangement links TRBV5-4 to TRBJ2-2, with 11 bases aligning to TRBD1. Germline assignment: CDR1 SGHNT and CDR2 YYREEE (reference sequence). The V gene end was trimmed by 5 bases and the J gene end by 7 bases; junction bases not matched to a gene: 4. The CDR3 has 14 residues. This chain's CDR3 is CASSWTGGNGELFF. The CDR3 DNA follows: TGTGCCAGCAGTTGGACAGGGGGCAACGGGGAGCTGTTTTTT. Variable domain in full (rest from reference TRBV5-4 and TRBJ2-2): ETGVTQSPTHLIKTRGQQVTLRCSSQSGHNTVSWYQQALGQGPQFIFQYYREEENGRGNFPPRFSGLQFPNYSSELNVNALELDDSALYLCASSWTGGNGELFFGEGSRLTVL.

Regarding this clone: Other nucleotide sequences in the sample specify the same CDR3. This sequence joins TRBV7-9 and TRBJ2-2, with D maybe TRBD1 (6 bases). V was pared by 2 bases and J by 5 bases, with 6 bases between. CDR1 and CDR2 from the germline V gene are SEHNR and FQNEAQ (reference sequence). The CDR3 covers 13 residues. As DNA, the CDR3 is TGTGCCAGCAGCTTAACAGGGACCGGGGAGCTGTTTTTT. Amino acid sequence: CASSLTGTGELFF.

The chain joins TRBV2 to TRBJ1-6; unclear D gene. Germline CDR1 SNHLY, CDR2 FYNNEI. Trimming took off 8 bases at V and 4 bases at J, with 12 bases between the two ends. CDR3 length: 14 amino acids. CDR3 nucleotides: TGTGCCAGCTCAAGGGAGCAATATAATTCACCCCTCCACTTT. It encodes CASSREQYNSPLHF.

This clone was seen once. V and J are TRBV18 and TRBJ2-7; perhaps TRBD1 as D (5 bases). The CDR3 is made up of 14 amino acids. Germline V gives CDR1 KGHSH, CDR2 LQKENI. V lost 0 bases and J lost 2, with 8 bases in between. The CDR3 bases are TGTGCCAGCTCACCACCCTCGACAGCCTACGAGCAGTACTTC. Amino acid sequence: CASSPPSTAYEQYF.

The chain joins TRBV4-3 to TRBJ1-1; unclear D gene. Trimming stripped 1 base from V and 4 bases from J, with 13 bases between. This CDR3 comprises 15 residues. CDR1 and CDR2 (germline): LGHNA, YSLEER. The CDR3 region is CASSQAGQFGTEAFF. CDR3 nucleotide sequence: TGCGCCAGCAGCCAAGCGGGTCAGTTTGGCACTGAAGCTTTCTTT.

The chain carries TRBV28 and TRBJ1-2; TRBD1 matches at 9 bases. CDR1 is MDHEN and CDR2 is SYDVKM in the germline V gene. The V and J ends lost 6 bases and 6 bases, in that order; junction bases with no gene match: 2. The length of the CDR3 is 12 residues. The CDR3 loop is CASSRDRDGYTF. CDR3 coding DNA: TGTGCCAGCAGCCGGGACAGGGATGGCTACACCTTC.

The J gene is TRBJ2-4, the V gene TRBV28, with 7 bases fitting TRBD1. The CDR3 is 15 amino acids. V trimming: 5 bases; J trimming: 4 bases; junction bases outside the gene matches: 8. In germline, CDR1 is MDHEN, CDR2 SYDVKM. CDR3 in DNA: TGTGCCAGCAGTCCACAGGGGCACGGAAAAAACATTCAGTACTTC. It specifies CASSPQGHGKNIQYF.

The chain has TRBV29-1 and TRBJ1-1; unclear D gene. Germline lookup yields CDR1 SQVTM and CDR2 ANQGSEA. This CDR3 has 12 residues. The V end was cut by 1 base, the J end by 7 bases, with 10 bases between. The CDR3 bases are TGCAGCGTTGAAGGCTCGGAAGATGAAGCTTTCTTT. Encoded protein: CSVEGSEDEAFF. The full variable domain, its missing parts supplied by reference TRBV29-1 and TRBJ1-1, is SAVISQKPSRDICQRGTSLTIQCQVDSQVTMMFWYRQQPGQSLTLIATANQGSEATYESGFVIDKFPISRPNLTFSTLTVSNMSPEDSSIYLCSVEGSEDEAFFGQGTRLTVV.

The J gene is TRBJ2-3, the V gene TRBV7-2; no definite D call. The ends were cut back, 3 bases at V and 2 bases at J, with 3 bases in the middle. Germline V gene lookup returns CDR1 SGHTA and CDR2 FQGNSA. The CDR3 is 12 residues long. The CDR3 DNA is TGTGCCAGCAGCTTTTACACAGATACGCAGTATTTT. Translated: CASSFYTDTQYF.

This chain uses TRBV9 with TRBJ2-2; D unclear. The CDR3 spans 14 residues. Germline CDR1 and CDR2: SGDLS and YYNGEE. The germline V and J ends were trimmed by 3 bases and 14 bases, with 20 bases remaining between them. The CDR3 bases are TGTGCCAGCAGCGCTCCTTATGATTCGTGGAAACTGTTTTTT. Its translation is CASSAPYDSWKLFF.

This chain links TRBV29-1 with TRBJ1-1; no firm D call. The CDR3 spans 13 residues. From germline, CDR1 is SQVTM and CDR2 ANQGSEA. Trimming removed 6 bases from V and 0 bases from J, with 11 bases in between. CDR3 DNA: TGCAGCGTCAGCCCATTCATGAACACTGAAGCTTTCTTT. This translates into CSVSPFMNTEAFF.

The J gene is TRBJ1-5, the V gene TRBV4-3; D gene ambiguous. Per the germline V gene, CDR1 is LGHNA and CDR2 is YSLEER. The V end was cut by 0 bases, the J end by 0 bases, with 3 bases between. The CDR3 sequence is 14 residues long. The CDR3 spells CASSQEYSNQPQHF. DNA of the CDR3: TGCGCCAGCAGCCAAGAATATAGCAATCAGCCCCAGCATTTT.

This clone was seen a single time. The chain is built from TRBV7-6 and TRBJ1-1; 10 bases line up with TRBD1. The CDR3 is made up of 18 amino acids. J lost 5 bases, V lost 5 bases, and 17 bases had no gene match. Germline V gene lookup returns CDR1 SGHVS and CDR2 FNYEAQ. CDR3 sequence reads: CASSGVVRDRGSRTEAFF. CDR3 coding DNA: TGTGCCAGCAGCGGAGTCGTCAGGGACAGGGGATCGAGGACTGAAGCTTTCTTT.

There are many counts of this clone. The chain has TRBV18 and TRBJ1-1, with 8 bases identical to TRBD1. CDR1 is KGHSH and CDR2 is LQKENI in the germline V gene. The trim removed 3 bases at V and 2 bases at J, leaving 8 bases unmatched. The CDR3 sequence is 16 residues long. The CDR3 is CASSPAPGGGNTEAFF. The CDR3 coding sequence is TGTGCCAGCTCACCGGCTCCAGGGGGCGGTAACACTGAAGCTTTCTTT.

The chain has TRBV19 and TRBJ2-5; 7 bases align to TRBD2. CDR1 is LNHDA and CDR2 is SQIVND in the germline V gene (reference sequence). The CDR3 is 13 residues long. The V gene end was trimmed by 6 bases and the J gene end by 2 bases; junction bases not matched to a gene: 3. CDR3 protein: CASSLAAQETQYF. CDR3 sequence (DNA): TGTGCCAGTAGCCTAGCGGCGCAAGAGACCCAGTACTTC.

V usage is TRBV2 and J usage is TRBJ1-1; no clear D gene. CDR3 length: 13 amino acids. CDR1 and CDR2 from the germline V gene are SNHLY and FYNNEI. The V end lost 4 bases, the J end lost 4 bases, and 10 bases lay between the germline ends. The CDR3 protein is CASSGQVGTEAFF. For the CDR3, the DNA is TGTGCCAGCAGTGGGCAGGTGGGCACTGAAGCTTTCTTT.

The gene calls are TRBV10-1 and TRBJ2-1; D not certain. The length of the CDR3 is 16 residues. Germline CDR1 reads WNHNN; CDR2 reads SYGVQD (reference sequence). Trimming left V 2 bases short and J 7 bases short, with 18 bases between. Here the CDR3 DNA reads TGCGCCAGCAGTGAGAGTCTTCCCATCCGCGATAATGAGCAGTTCTTC. Protein product: CASSESLPIRDNEQFF.

This clone was detected only once. CDR3 sequence reads: CASSPRVNYGYTF. CDR3 DNA: TGTGCCAGCAGCCCGAGGGTTAACTATGGCTACACCTTC. The chain carries TRBV13 and TRBJ1-2, with D unresolved. From germline, CDR1 is PRHDT and CDR2 FYEKMQ (reference sequence). This CDR3 has 13 amino acids. V was clipped by 5 bases and J by 1 base, with 8 bases between them.